What follows are 8 T cell receptor beta chains derived from one specimen sequenced in a study of OX40 agonist ivuxolimab in advanced cancers. Sequenced by immunoSEQ multiplex PCR; TCRdb stores in-frame clones only, minus some. The sample records fewer than 100,000 clones, 83% being singletons. Sequenced material: CD4+ or CD8+ T cells sorted from blood, taken in a trial of the OX40 agonist ivuxolimab. These receptors were taken from an adult with an advanced solid tumor such as melanoma, head and neck, liver or kidney cancer.

This clone was counted between two and nine times. The rearrangement joins TRBV7-8 to TRBJ1-4, with a possible D match to TRBD1 (5 bases). The CDR3 consists of 14 residues. Germline V gives CDR1 SGHVS, CDR2 FQNEAQ. The V end lost 1 base, the J end lost 7 bases, and 10 bases lay between the germline ends. CDR3 region: CASSLVDSLEKLFF. DNA of the CDR3: TGTGCCAGCAGCTTAGTAGACAGCCTTGAAAAACTGTTTTTT.

The chain links TRBV19 to TRBJ1-2, with 7 nucleotides matching TRBD1. Germline loops: CDR1 LNHDA, CDR2 SQIVND (reference sequence). The CDR3 contains 14 residues. The V and J ends lost 3 bases and 4 bases, in that order; junction bases with no gene match: 5. The CDR3 protein is CASSIGTALYGYTF. The CDR3 bases are TGTGCCAGTAGTATCGGGACAGCCCTCTATGGCTACACCTTC.

This clone was recorded a few times. At the DNA level, this CDR3 is encoded by other sequences in the same sample as well. The chain uses TRBV19 and TRBJ2-1; the match to TRBD2 covers 9 bases. The CDR3 contains 15 residues. In germline, CDR1 is LNHDA, CDR2 SQIVND (reference sequence). Trimming took 2 bases from V and 4 from J; bases not matched to a gene: 3. The CDR3, as DNA: TGTGCCAGTAGTATACTAGCGGGGCTTTACAATGAGCAGTTCTTC. Protein: CASSILAGLYNEQFF.

The chain has TRBV7-2 and TRBJ2-7; maybe TRBD2 (5 bases). The CDR3 consists of 14 residues. CDR1 and CDR2 from the germline V gene are SGHTA and FQGNSA. The V end lost 1 base, the J end lost 6 bases, and 13 bases lay between the germline ends. CDR3 nucleotide sequence: TGTGCCAGCAGCTTAGTGGTCGCGGGTGGCGAGCAGTACTTC. The encoded protein is CASSLVVAGGEQYF.

V and J are TRBV18 and TRBJ2-1, with 8 positions matching TRBD1. V shed 1 base and J 8 bases; nucleotides not matched to a gene: 7. In germline, CDR1 is KGHSH, CDR2 LQKENI. This CDR3 is built from 15 residues. For the CDR3, the DNA is TGTGCCAGCTCACCACGGTCAGGGGGCCGGGATGAGCAGTTCTTC. Its translation is CASSPRSGGRDEQFF.

This clone came up once. V is TRBV10-3 and J is TRBJ2-7; TRBD2 matches 7 bases. Trimming cost V 0 bases and J 2 bases; bases outside gene matches: 10. CDR1 ENHRY and CDR2 SYGVKD come from the germline V gene. This CDR3 region has 17 residues. In nucleotides, the CDR3 is TGTGCCATCAGTGAGTCAAGAGCGGGGACGGGGGCCTACGAGCAGTACTTC. This translates into CAISESRAGTGAYEQYF.

The chain couples TRBV11-2 to TRBJ1-2; 7 bases are a match to TRBD1. J lost 5 bases, V lost 6 bases, and 3 bases had no gene match. Germline CDR1 is SGHAT and CDR2 is FQNNGV. CDR3 length: 12 amino acids. The CDR3 loop is CASSTGEYGYTF. Written as DNA, the CDR3 is TGTGCCAGCAGTACAGGGGAGTATGGCTACACCTTC.

The chain is built from TRBV6-5 and TRBJ1-1; D ambiguous. Per the germline V gene, CDR1 is MNHEY and CDR2 is SVGAGI. Trimming left V 0 bases short and J 0 bases short, with 11 bases between. The length of the CDR3 is 16 residues. CDR3 bases: TGTGCCAGCAGTTACTCAAAGGCACTGATGAACACTGAAGCTTTCTTT. Translating gives CASSYSKALMNTEAFF.